A selection of T cell receptor beta chains follows, all from one sample in a study of human T cells and chemical hapten exposure. TCRdb processed the RACE reads anew with MiXCR; each CDR3 protein has one entry. The sample yields 210,000 or so distinct CDR3 sequences, 24% seen once. Sequenced material: whole blood, taken in connection with sensitization to the hapten diphenylcyclopropenone (DPC). These receptors originate from a woman aged 40 to 55 with alopecia areata. Some clones in this sample may be carry-over from other donors' samples. CDR3s include the opening cysteine and the closing phenylalanine or tryptophan. Each record gives: clone size, V gene, D gene, J gene, CDR3 protein, CDR3 DNA. A D gene is named only where the DNA matches it firmly. Clone size is shown for a subset of rows, as once, few, many or a class of expanded clone.

abundance: many
v_gene: TRBV18
d_gene: NA
j_gene: TRBJ2-7
CDR3aa: CASSPSLISQRSSYEQYF
CDR3nt: TGTGCCAGCTCACCTTCCCTGATCTCGCAGCGGTCCTCCTACGAGCAGTACTTC

abundance: NA
v_gene: TRBV29-1
d_gene: NA
j_gene: TRBJ1-1
CDR3aa: CSVEKRKNTEAFF
CDR3nt: TGCAGCGTTGAAAAACGAAAGAACACTGAAGCTTTCTTT

abundance: NA
v_gene: TRBV6-5
d_gene: NA
j_gene: TRBJ2-1
CDR3aa: CASSSRAMSYNEQFF
CDR3nt: TGTGCCAGCAGTTCCAGGGCTATGTCCTACAATGAGCAGTTCTTC

abundance: NA
v_gene: TRBV12-3/TRBV12-4
d_gene: TRBD1
j_gene: TRBJ2-7
CDR3aa: CASSSRTGTAVLYF
CDR3nt: TGTGCCAGCAGTTCTAGAACCGGGACAGCCGTCCTGTACTTC

abundance: few
v_gene: TRBV4-1
d_gene: TRBD1
j_gene: TRBJ1-2
CDR3aa: CASSQQRTGAGGYTF
CDR3nt: TGCGCCAGCAGCCAGCAGCGGACAGGGGCGGGCGGCTACACCTTC

abundance: NA
v_gene: TRBV20-1
d_gene: TRBD2
j_gene: TRBJ2-3
CDR3aa: CSVAGAGVTDTQYF
CDR3nt: TGCAGTGTCGCCGGAGCGGGAGTTACAGATACGCAGTATTTT

abundance: NA
v_gene: TRBV5-1
d_gene: NA
j_gene: TRBJ2-7
CDR3aa: CASSLGLGAGMVYEQYF
CDR3nt: TGCGCCAGCAGCTTGGGATTAGGGGCCGGGATGGTCTACGAGCAGTACTTC

abundance: NA
v_gene: TRBV5-5
d_gene: TRBD1
j_gene: TRBJ1-2
CDR3aa: CASSLPGQGGYGYTF
CDR3nt: TGTGCCAGCAGCTTGCCGGGACAGGGGGGCTATGGCTACACCTTC

abundance: NA
v_gene: TRBV20-1
d_gene: NA
j_gene: TRBJ2-3
CDR3aa: CSARIGAFGDTQYF
CDR3nt: TGCAGTGCTAGAATAGGGGCTTTCGGTGATACGCAGTATTTT

abundance: many
v_gene: TRBV20-1
d_gene: TRBD2
j_gene: TRBJ2-1
CDR3aa: CSAREYSGRGYNEQFF
CDR3nt: TGCAGTGCTAGAGAGTACAGCGGGAGGGGATACAATGAGCAGTTCTTC

abundance: few
v_gene: TRBV4-1
d_gene: NA
j_gene: TRBJ1-2
CDR3aa: CASSQEPGLGGYTF
CDR3nt: TGCGCCAGCAGCCAAGAACCGGGGTTGGGTGGCTACACCTTC

abundance: few
v_gene: TRBV5-1
d_gene: NA
j_gene: TRBJ2-4
CDR3aa: CASSLAEVDIQYF
CDR3nt: TGCGCCAGCAGCTTGGCCGAGGTGGACATTCAGTACTTC

abundance: NA
v_gene: TRBV7-6
d_gene: NA
j_gene: TRBJ2-2
CDR3aa: CASSLSPGVNTGELFF
CDR3nt: TGTGCCAGCAGCTTATCACCCGGGGTGAACACCGGGGAGCTGTTTTTT

abundance: NA
v_gene: TRBV5-1
d_gene: NA
j_gene: TRBJ1-2
CDR3aa: CASSLERDPYYGYTF
CDR3nt: TGCGCCAGCAGCTTGGAGCGGGACCCATACTATGGCTACACCTTC

abundance: NA
v_gene: TRBV20-1
d_gene: TRBD2
j_gene: TRBJ2-7
CDR3aa: CSAAGTSEPYEQYF
CDR3nt: TGCAGTGCCGCCGGGACTAGCGAGCCCTACGAGCAGTACTTC

abundance: NA
v_gene: TRBV29-1
d_gene: NA
j_gene: TRBJ2-3
CDR3aa: CSVGDLTDTQYF
CDR3nt: TGCAGCGTTGGGGACCTCACAGATACGCAGTATTTT

abundance: many
v_gene: TRBV5-1
d_gene: NA
j_gene: TRBJ2-1
CDR3aa: CASRAEAYNEQFF
CDR3nt: TGCGCCAGCAGAGCGGAAGCTTACAATGAGCAGTTCTTC

abundance: NA
v_gene: TRBV6-5
d_gene: NA
j_gene: TRBJ1-1
CDR3aa: CASSYGSMNTEAFF
CDR3nt: TGTGCCAGCAGTTACGGCAGCATGAACACTGAAGCTTTCTTT

abundance: NA
v_gene: TRBV12-3/TRBV12-4
d_gene: NA
j_gene: TRBJ2-5
CDR3aa: CASSLPRARETQYF
CDR3nt: TGTGCCAGCAGTTTACCCAGGGCGAGGGAGACCCAGTACTTC

abundance: NA
v_gene: TRBV24-1
d_gene: TRBD2
j_gene: TRBJ2-1
CDR3aa: CATSDFRKRGYNEQFF
CDR3nt: TGTGCCACCAGTGATTTCCGGAAGCGGGGTTACAATGAGCAGTTCTTC

abundance: NA
v_gene: TRBV5-1
d_gene: TRBD2
j_gene: TRBJ2-7
CDR3aa: CASSLGVTSGRPNEQYF
CDR3nt: TGCGCCAGCAGCTTGGGGGTCACTAGCGGGAGACCGAACGAGCAGTACTTC

abundance: NA
v_gene: TRBV9
d_gene: TRBD2
j_gene: TRBJ2-7
CDR3aa: CASSVEGGRAYEQYF
CDR3nt: TGTGCCAGCAGCGTAGAGGGCGGGAGGGCCTACGAGCAGTACTTC

abundance: many
v_gene: TRBV29-1
d_gene: NA
j_gene: TRBJ1-1
CDR3aa: CSVGQKGTEAFF
CDR3nt: TGCAGCGTTGGACAGAAGGGGACTGAAGCTTTCTTT

abundance: NA
v_gene: TRBV12-3/TRBV12-4
d_gene: TRBD1
j_gene: TRBJ2-5
CDR3aa: CASSLWTGGETQYF
CDR3nt: TGTGCCAGCAGTTTATGGACAGGGGGAGAGACCCAGTACTTC

abundance: NA
v_gene: TRBV28
d_gene: NA
j_gene: TRBJ1-6
CDR3aa: CASSLPTTSGSPLHF
CDR3nt: TGTGCCAGCAGTTTGCCGACGACGAGCGGTTCACCCCTCCACTTT

abundance: NA
v_gene: TRBV6-1
d_gene: TRBD1
j_gene: TRBJ2-4
CDR3aa: CASRQGPAKNIQYF
CDR3nt: TGTGCCAGCAGACAGGGGCCGGCCAAAAACATTCAGTACTTC

abundance: NA
v_gene: TRBV7-9
d_gene: TRBD2
j_gene: TRBJ2-3
CDR3aa: CVSSLAKAGGPSDTQYF
CDR3nt: TGTGTCAGCAGCTTAGCGAAAGCGGGAGGGCCTTCAGATACGCAGTATTTT

abundance: few
v_gene: TRBV3-1
d_gene: TRBD1
j_gene: TRBJ1-1
CDR3aa: CASSQGTGGMNTEAFF
CDR3nt: TGTGCCAGCAGCCAAGGGACAGGGGGAATGAACACTGAAGCTTTCTTT

abundance: few
v_gene: TRBV20-1
d_gene: TRBD1
j_gene: TRBJ1-5
CDR3aa: CSAHPGQGNQPQHF
CDR3nt: TGCAGTGCTCATCCGGGACAGGGTAATCAGCCCCAGCATTTT

abundance: NA
v_gene: TRBV14
d_gene: NA
j_gene: TRBJ2-7
CDR3aa: CASSQHLGGPYEQYF
CDR3nt: TGTGCCAGCAGCCAACACCTGGGGGGACCCTACGAGCAGTACTTC

abundance: NA
v_gene: TRBV6-5
d_gene: NA
j_gene: TRBJ2-5
CDR3aa: CASSFFRSGRETQYF
CDR3nt: TGTGCCAGCAGTTTTTTCCGCTCAGGGAGGGAGACCCAGTACTTC

abundance: few
v_gene: TRBV28
d_gene: NA
j_gene: TRBJ2-3
CDR3aa: CASSSLGGQGPDTQYF
CDR3nt: TGTGCCAGCAGTTCCCTCGGAGGGCAGGGTCCAGATACGCAGTATTTT

abundance: NA
v_gene: TRBV28
d_gene: NA
j_gene: TRBJ1-1
CDR3aa: CASRPPSDTEAFF
CDR3nt: TGTGCCAGCAGGCCCCCGTCGGACACTGAAGCTTTCTTT

abundance: NA
v_gene: TRBV5-1
d_gene: TRBD1
j_gene: TRBJ2-7
CDR3aa: CASSLDQGAYEQYF
CDR3nt: TGCGCCAGCAGCTTGGATCAGGGGGCCTACGAGCAGTACTTC

abundance: NA
v_gene: TRBV20-1
d_gene: NA
j_gene: TRBJ2-5
CDR3aa: CSASGAGETQYF
CDR3nt: TGCAGTGCTAGCGGGGCAGGGGAGACCCAGTACTTC

abundance: few
v_gene: TRBV7-2
d_gene: NA
j_gene: TRBJ2-3
CDR3aa: CASSPTGDTQYF
CDR3nt: TGTGCCAGCAGCCCTACAGGGGATACGCAGTATTTT

abundance: NA
v_gene: TRBV28
d_gene: NA
j_gene: TRBJ2-1
CDR3aa: CASSLTRVTSYNVQFF
CDR3nt: TGTGCCAGCAGTCTCACGCGGGTGACCTCCTACAATGTGCAGTTCTTC

abundance: many
v_gene: TRBV27
d_gene: TRBD1
j_gene: TRBJ1-5
CDR3aa: CASSITGGLSNQPQHF
CDR3nt: TGTGCCAGCAGTATCACAGGGGGCCTGAGCAATCAGCCCCAGCATTTT

abundance: NA
v_gene: TRBV24-1
d_gene: TRBD1
j_gene: TRBJ2-2
CDR3aa: CATSEMTGSGELFF
CDR3nt: TGTGCCACCAGTGAAATGACAGGGAGCGGGGAGCTGTTTTTT

abundance: few
v_gene: TRBV3-1
d_gene: NA
j_gene: TRBJ2-2
CDR3aa: CASSGLTNTGELFF
CDR3nt: TGTGCCAGCAGTGGACTAACGAACACCGGGGAGCTGTTTTTT

abundance: many
v_gene: TRBV7-2
d_gene: NA
j_gene: TRBJ1-1
CDR3aa: CASSPTGSTEAFF
CDR3nt: TGTGCCAGCAGCCCGACAGGTTCCACTGAAGCTTTCTTT